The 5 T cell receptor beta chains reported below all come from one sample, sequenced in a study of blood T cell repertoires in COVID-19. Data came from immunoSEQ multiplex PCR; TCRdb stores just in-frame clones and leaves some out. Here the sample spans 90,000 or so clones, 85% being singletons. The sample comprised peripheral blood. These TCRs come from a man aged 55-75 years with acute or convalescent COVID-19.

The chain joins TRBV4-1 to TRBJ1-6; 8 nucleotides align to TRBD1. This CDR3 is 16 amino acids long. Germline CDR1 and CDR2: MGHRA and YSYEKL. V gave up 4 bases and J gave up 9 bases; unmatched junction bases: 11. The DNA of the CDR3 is TGCGCCAGCAGCCCGGCCGCGGGACAGGTAATTTCACCCCTCCACTTT. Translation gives CASSPAAGQVISPLHF.

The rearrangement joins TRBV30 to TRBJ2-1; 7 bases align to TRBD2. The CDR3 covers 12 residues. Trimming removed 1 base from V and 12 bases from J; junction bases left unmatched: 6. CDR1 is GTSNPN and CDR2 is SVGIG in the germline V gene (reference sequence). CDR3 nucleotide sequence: TGTGCCTGGAGTGCTAGTAGCGGGTCGCAGTTCTTC. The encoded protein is CAWSASSGSQFF.

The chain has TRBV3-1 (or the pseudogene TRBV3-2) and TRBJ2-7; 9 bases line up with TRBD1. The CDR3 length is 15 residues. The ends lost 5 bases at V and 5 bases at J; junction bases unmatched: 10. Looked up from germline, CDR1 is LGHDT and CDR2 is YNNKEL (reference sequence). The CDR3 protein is CASSATGQGGDEQYF. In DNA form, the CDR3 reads TGTGCCAGCAGCGCGACGGGACAGGGTGGGGACGAGCAGTACTTC.

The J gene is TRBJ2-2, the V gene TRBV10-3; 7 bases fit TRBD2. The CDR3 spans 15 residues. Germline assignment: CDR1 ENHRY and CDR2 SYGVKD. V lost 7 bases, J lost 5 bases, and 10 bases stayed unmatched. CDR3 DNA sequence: TGTGCCATCAAAGGCCTAGCGGATTCAACCGGGGAGCTGTTTTTT. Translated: CAIKGLADSTGELFF.

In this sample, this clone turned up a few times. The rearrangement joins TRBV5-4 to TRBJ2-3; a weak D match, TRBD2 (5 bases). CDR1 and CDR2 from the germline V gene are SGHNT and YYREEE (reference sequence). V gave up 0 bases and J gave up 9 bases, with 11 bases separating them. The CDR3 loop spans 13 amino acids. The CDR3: CASSLEGLPTQYF. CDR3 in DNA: TGTGCCAGCAGCTTGGAAGGACTTCCCACGCAGTATTTT. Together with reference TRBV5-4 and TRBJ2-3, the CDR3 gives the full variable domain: ETGVTQSPTHLIKTRGQQVTLRCSSQSGHNTVSWYQQALGQGPQFIFQYYREEENGRGNFPPRFSGLQFPNYSSELNVNALELDDSALYLCASSLEGLPTQYFGPGTRLTVL.